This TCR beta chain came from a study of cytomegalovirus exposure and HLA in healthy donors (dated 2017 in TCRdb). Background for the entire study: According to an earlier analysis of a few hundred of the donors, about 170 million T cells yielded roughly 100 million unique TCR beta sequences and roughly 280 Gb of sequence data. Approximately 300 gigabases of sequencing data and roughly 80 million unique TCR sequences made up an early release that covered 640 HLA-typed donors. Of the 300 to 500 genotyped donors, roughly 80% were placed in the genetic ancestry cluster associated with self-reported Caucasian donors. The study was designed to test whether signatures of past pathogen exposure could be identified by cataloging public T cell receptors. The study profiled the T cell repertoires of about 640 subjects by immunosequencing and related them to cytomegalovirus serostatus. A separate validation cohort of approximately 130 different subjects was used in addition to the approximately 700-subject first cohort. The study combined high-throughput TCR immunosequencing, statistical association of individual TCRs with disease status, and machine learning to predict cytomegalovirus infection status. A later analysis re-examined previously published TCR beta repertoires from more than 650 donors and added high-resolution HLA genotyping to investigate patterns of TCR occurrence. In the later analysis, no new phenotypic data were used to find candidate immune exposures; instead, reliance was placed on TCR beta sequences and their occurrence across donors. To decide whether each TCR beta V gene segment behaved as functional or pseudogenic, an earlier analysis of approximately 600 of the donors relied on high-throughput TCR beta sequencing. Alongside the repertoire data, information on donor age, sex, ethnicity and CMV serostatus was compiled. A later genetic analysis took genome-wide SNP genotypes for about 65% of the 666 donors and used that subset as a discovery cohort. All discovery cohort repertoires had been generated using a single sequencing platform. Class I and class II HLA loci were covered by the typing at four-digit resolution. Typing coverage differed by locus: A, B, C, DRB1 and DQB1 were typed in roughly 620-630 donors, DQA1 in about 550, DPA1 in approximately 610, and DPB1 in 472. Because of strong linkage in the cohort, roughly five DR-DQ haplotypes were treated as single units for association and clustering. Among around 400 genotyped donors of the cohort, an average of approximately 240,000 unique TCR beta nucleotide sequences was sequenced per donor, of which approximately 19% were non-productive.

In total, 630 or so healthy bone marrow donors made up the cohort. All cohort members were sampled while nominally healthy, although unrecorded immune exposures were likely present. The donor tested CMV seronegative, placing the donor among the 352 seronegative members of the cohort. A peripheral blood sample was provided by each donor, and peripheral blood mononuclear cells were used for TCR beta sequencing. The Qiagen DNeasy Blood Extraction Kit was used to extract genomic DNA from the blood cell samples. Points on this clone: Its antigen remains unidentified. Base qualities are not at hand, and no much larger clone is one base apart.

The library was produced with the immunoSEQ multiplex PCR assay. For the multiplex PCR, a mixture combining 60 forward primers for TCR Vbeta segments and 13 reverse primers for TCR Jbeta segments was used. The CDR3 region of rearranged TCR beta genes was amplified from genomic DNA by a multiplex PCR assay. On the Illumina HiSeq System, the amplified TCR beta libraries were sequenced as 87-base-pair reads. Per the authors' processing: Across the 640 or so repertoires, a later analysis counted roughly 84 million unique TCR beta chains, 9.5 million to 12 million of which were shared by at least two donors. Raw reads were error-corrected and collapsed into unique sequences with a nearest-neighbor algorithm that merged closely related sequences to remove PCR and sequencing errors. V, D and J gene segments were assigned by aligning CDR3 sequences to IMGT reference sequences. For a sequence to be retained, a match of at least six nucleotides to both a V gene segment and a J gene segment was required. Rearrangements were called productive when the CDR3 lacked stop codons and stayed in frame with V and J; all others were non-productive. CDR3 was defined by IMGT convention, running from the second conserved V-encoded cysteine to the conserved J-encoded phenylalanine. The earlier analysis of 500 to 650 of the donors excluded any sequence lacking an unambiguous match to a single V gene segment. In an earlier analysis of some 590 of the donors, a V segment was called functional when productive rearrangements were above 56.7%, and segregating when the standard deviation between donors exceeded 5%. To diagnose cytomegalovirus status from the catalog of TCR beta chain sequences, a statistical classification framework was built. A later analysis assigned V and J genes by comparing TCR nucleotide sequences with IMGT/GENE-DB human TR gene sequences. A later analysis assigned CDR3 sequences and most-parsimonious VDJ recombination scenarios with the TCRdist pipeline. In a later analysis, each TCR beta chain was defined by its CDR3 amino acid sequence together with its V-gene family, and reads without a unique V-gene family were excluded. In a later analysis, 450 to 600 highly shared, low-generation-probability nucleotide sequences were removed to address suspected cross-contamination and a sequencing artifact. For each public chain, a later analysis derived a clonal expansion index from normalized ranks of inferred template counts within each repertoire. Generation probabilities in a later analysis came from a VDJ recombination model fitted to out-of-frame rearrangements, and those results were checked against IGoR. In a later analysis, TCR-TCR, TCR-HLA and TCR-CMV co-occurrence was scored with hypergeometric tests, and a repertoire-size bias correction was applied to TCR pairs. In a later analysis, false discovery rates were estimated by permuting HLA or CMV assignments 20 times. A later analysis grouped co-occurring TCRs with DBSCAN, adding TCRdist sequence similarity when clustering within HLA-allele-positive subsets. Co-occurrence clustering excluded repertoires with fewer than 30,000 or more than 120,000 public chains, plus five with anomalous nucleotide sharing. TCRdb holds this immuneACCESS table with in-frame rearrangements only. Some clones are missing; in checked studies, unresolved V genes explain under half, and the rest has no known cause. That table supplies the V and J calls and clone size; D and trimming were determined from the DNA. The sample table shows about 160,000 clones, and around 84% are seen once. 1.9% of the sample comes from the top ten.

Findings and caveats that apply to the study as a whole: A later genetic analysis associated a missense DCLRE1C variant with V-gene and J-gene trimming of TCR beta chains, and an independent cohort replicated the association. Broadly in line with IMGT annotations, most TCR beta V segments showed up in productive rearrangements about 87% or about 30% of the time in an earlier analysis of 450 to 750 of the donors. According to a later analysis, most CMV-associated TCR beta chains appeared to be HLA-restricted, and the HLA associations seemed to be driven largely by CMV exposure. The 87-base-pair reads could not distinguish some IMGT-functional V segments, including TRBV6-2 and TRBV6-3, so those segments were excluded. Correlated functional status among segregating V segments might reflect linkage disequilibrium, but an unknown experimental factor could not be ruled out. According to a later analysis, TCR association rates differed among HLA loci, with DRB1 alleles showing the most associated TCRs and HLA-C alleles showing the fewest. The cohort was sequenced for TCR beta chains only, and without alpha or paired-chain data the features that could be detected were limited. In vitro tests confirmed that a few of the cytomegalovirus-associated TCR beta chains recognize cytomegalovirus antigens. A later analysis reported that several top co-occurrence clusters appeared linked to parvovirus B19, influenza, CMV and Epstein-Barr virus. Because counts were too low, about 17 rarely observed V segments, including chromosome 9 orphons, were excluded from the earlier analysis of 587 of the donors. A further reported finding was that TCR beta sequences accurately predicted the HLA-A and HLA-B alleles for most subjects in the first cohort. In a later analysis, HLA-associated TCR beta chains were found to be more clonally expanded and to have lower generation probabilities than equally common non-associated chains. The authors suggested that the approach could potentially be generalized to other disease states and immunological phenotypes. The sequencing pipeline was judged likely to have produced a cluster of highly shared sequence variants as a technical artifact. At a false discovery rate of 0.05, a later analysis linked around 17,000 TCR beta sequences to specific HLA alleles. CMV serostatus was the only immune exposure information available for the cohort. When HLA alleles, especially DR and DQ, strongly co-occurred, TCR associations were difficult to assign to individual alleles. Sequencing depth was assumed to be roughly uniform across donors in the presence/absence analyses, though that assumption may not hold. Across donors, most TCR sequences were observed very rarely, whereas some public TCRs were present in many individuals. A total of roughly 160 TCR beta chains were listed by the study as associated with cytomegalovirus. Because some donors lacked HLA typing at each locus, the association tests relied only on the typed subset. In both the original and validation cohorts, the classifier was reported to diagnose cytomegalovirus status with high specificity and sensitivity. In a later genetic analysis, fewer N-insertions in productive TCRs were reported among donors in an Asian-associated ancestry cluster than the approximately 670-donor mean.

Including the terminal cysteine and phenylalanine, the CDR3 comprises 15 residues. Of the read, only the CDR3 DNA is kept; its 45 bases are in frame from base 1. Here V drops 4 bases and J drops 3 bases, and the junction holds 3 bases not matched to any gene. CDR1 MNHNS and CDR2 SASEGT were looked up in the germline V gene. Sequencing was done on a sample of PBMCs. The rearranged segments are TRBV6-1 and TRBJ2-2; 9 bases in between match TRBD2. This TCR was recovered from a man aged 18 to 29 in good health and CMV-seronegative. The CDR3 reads CASSVASGDTGELFF. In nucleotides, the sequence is TGTGCCAGCAGTGTGGCTAGCGGGGACACCGGGGAGCTGTTTTTT.